These 17 T cell receptor beta chains share one sample of origin, sequenced in a study of blood T cell repertoires in COVID-19 (dated by TCRdb to 2019 to 2021). The method behind the library was the immunoSEQ multiplex PCR assay. This immuneACCESS table, as held by TCRdb, lists in-frame sequences with V and J called but not all clones. Of the missing ones, under half trace to an unresolved V gene in checked studies; the others have no known cause. The sample has fewer than 400,000 clones on record, about nine tenths of them singletons. The top ten clonotypes cover 1.5% to 2% of the sample. Sequences were obtained from peripheral blood. These receptors were taken from a woman in her thirties with COVID-19, enrolled during active disease.

This chain uses TRBV5-1 with TRBJ2-3; 7 bases line up with TRBD2. With V trimmed by 0 bases and J by 0 bases, 4 bases remained unmatched. There are 16 residues in the CDR3. CDR1 is SGHRS, CDR2 YFSETQ, per germline. The CDR3 DNA reads as TGCGCCAGCAGCTTGGCGCCTAGCGGTAGCACAGATACGCAGTATTTT. This codes for CASSLAPSGSTDTQYF.

V and J are TRBV10-2 and TRBJ1-1, with 10 positions matching TRBD1. Trimming cost V 4 bases and J 5 bases; bases outside gene matches: 7. The CDR3 has 15 amino acids. Germline V gives CDR1 WSHSY, CDR2 SAAADI. CDR3 loop: CASSVPGTGETEAFF. CDR3 coding DNA: TGCGCCAGCAGTGTGCCCGGGACAGGGGAAACTGAAGCTTTCTTT.

The chain couples TRBV6-1 to TRBJ1-6, with 7 bases matching TRBD1. Germline V gene data show CDR1 as MNHNS and CDR2 as SASEGT. Trimming removed 2 bases from V and 9 bases from J; junction bases left unmatched: 16. The CDR3 runs 18 residues. This CDR3 reads CASSENSETGTYRSPLHF. DNA of the CDR3: TGTGCCAGCAGTGAAAATTCTGAGACAGGGACTTATCGTTCACCCCTCCACTTT.

This rearrangement joins TRBV3-1 (or the pseudogene TRBV3-2) to TRBJ1-6; no firm D call. Trimming left V 8 bases short and J 5 bases short, with 10 bases between. The CDR3 runs 13 residues. Germline V gene sequence: CDR1 LGHDT, CDR2 YNNKEL (reference sequence). Here the CDR3 reads CASRGLNNSPLHF. CDR3 sequence (DNA): TGTGCCAGCCGCGGACTGAATAATTCACCCCTCCACTTT.

The V call is TRBV5-5, the J call TRBJ1-6; TRBD1 aligns across 8 bases. Germline V gene lookup returns CDR1 SGHKS and CDR2 YYEKEE (reference sequence). The CDR3 runs 14 residues. V was pared by 4 bases and J by 9 bases, with 6 bases of the junction left unmatched. The CDR3 region has the DNA TGTGCCAGCAGCCTCGGACAGGGTGGTTCACCCCTCCACTTT. Amino acid sequence: CASSLGQGGSPLHF.

The rearrangement links TRBV7-2 to TRBJ2-5; TRBD1 agrees at 7 bases. J lost 5 bases, V lost 0 bases, and 3 bases had no gene match. CDR1 is SGHTA and CDR2 is FQGNSA in the germline V gene. The CDR3 spans 14 residues. The CDR3 loop reads CASSLAGGMETQYF. In DNA, the CDR3 is TGTGCCAGCAGCTTAGCAGGGGGCATGGAGACCCAGTACTTC.

The chain recombines TRBV18 with TRBJ1-2; D ambiguous. V lost 3 bases and J 3 bases, leaving 8 bases between the germline ends. Germline CDR1 KGHSH, CDR2 LQKENI. The CDR3 runs 13 residues. CDR3 sequence: CASSPSADYGYTF. CDR3 bases: TGTGCCAGCTCACCGTCAGCGGACTATGGCTACACCTTC. The whole variable domain, filled in from reference TRBV18 and TRBJ1-2, reads NAGVMQNPRHLVRRRGQEARLRCSPMKGHSHVYWYRQLPEEGLKFMVYLQKENIIDESGMPKERFSAEFPKEGPSILRIQQVVRGDSAAYFCASSPSADYGYTFGSGTRLTVV.

This chain links TRBV11-2 with TRBJ1-3; the D is unclear. Deletions cut 3 bases from V and 0 bases from J, with 9 bases between. Germline CDR1 is SGHAT and CDR2 is FQNNGV. The CDR3 contains 15 residues. In nucleotides, the CDR3 is TGTGCCAGCAGCTTTTCTAACAGCTCTGGAAACACCATATATTTT. This encodes CASSFSNSSGNTIYF.

The chain has TRBV5-8 and TRBJ1-3; the D is unclear. Between the trimmed V and J ends, which lost 4 bases and 4 bases, there was a span of 18 bases. Germline V CDR1 and CDR2: SGHTS, YDEGEE. The CDR3 contains 16 residues. The CDR3 sequence: CASSLMRVQRGNTIYF. As DNA, the CDR3 is TGTGCCAGCAGCCTAATGCGGGTGCAAAGAGGAAACACCATATATTTT. The full variable domain, rest sourced from reference TRBV5-8 and TRBJ1-3, is EAGVTQSPTHLIKTRGQQATLRCSPISGHTSVYWYQQALGLGLQFLLWYDEGEERNRGNFPPRFSGRQFPNYSSELNVNALELEDSALYLCASSLMRVQRGNTIYFGEGSWLTVV.

This clone showed up just once. This chain joins TRBV6-5 and TRBJ1-6; TRBD1 aligns across 11 bases. Unmatched junction bases numbered 6, after V lost 7 bases and J lost 10 bases. The germline V gene encodes CDR1 MNHEY and CDR2 SVGAGI. The CDR3 covers 14 residues. The DNA of the CDR3 is TGTGCCAGCATCGGACAGGGGGCGAGGTCACCCCTCCACTTT. Its translation is CASIGQGARSPLHF.

The V and J genes are TRBV3-1 (or the pseudogene TRBV3-2) and TRBJ2-7, with 8 positions matching TRBD2. Germline assignment: CDR1 LGHDT and CDR2 YNNKEL (reference sequence). V lost 2 bases to trimming and J lost 6 bases; unmatched junction nucleotides: 15. The CDR3 has 17 amino acids. The CDR3 protein is CASSQRLVGLAPFEQYF. The DNA for the CDR3 is TGTGCCAGCAGCCAACGGCTAGTCGGACTAGCACCTTTCGAGCAGTACTTC.

V usage is TRBV28 and J usage is TRBJ2-1, with 10 bases that match TRBD2. The CDR3 totals 17 residues. The J segment lost 4 bases and the V segment lost 5 bases, leaving 11 bases of the junction unmatched. CDR1 MDHEN and CDR2 SYDVKM come from the germline V gene. This CDR3 is CASSPVGSGGWYNEQFF. DNA for the CDR3: TGTGCCAGCAGTCCCGTAGGTAGCGGGGGGTGGTACAATGAGCAGTTCTTC.

About this clone: A much more abundant neighbour one base away suggests this may be a read error. In the same sample, other DNA sequences code for this CDR3. V gene TRBV7-8 combines with J gene TRBJ1-2, with 7 bases fitting TRBD1. The V gene's germline CDR1 is SGHVS and CDR2 FQNEAQ. This CDR3 contains 13 residues. With V trimmed by 5 bases and J by 2 bases, 2 bases remained unmatched. The CDR3: CASSRQGNYGYTF. CDR3 nucleotides: TGTGCCAGCAGCCGACAGGGCAACTATGGCTACACCTTC.

The chain couples TRBV5-1 to TRBJ1-6; tentatively, D is TRBD1 (6 bases). CDR1 is SGHRS and CDR2 is YFSETQ in the germline V gene. The CDR3 has 14 amino acids. Trimming removed 2 bases from V and 7 bases from J, with 10 bases in between. In DNA, the CDR3 is TGCGCCAGCAGCTTAGGGGGGGGAAATTCACCCCTCCACTTT. Its protein product is CASSLGGGNSPLHF.

This chain connects TRBV19 to TRBJ2-5; 7 nucleotides match TRBD1. Germline values: CDR1 LNHDA, CDR2 SQIVND (reference sequence). The ends lost 5 bases at V and 7 bases at J; junction bases unmatched: 10. The length of the CDR3 is 14 residues. CDR3 nucleotides: TGTGCCAGTAGTCACGGACAGGCGGCCGGGACCCAGTACTTC. This sequence encodes CASSHGQAAGTQYF.

This sequence joins TRBV5-6 and TRBJ1-5, with D uncertain. The germline V and J ends were trimmed by 4 bases and 0 bases, with 8 bases remaining between them. This CDR3 contains 14 residues. Germline V gene lookup returns CDR1 SGHDT and CDR2 YYEEEE. The CDR3 region has the DNA TGTGCCAGCAGCCGGGGAAATAGCAATCAGCCCCAGCATTTT. This translates into CASSRGNSNQPQHF.

This chain links TRBV5-4 with TRBJ2-1; 7 nucleotides agree with TRBD1. The CDR3 consists of 12 residues. J lost 7 bases, V lost 3 bases, and 1 base had no gene match. Germline V gives CDR1 SGHNT, CDR2 YYREEE (reference sequence). The CDR3 region is CASSWDSNEQFF. In DNA form, the CDR3 reads TGTGCCAGCAGCTGGGACAGTAATGAGCAGTTCTTC.